The sequence of this T cell receptor (beta chain) was determined in a study of OX40 agonist ivuxolimab in advanced cancers. Notes on the study in general: No determination was made of the antigen specificity of the expanded peripheral T cells. The study observed clonal expansion of CD4+ and CD8+ blood T cells by week 6 at 0.1 to 3.0 mg/kg.

The assay was immunoSEQ multiplex PCR, and TCRdb's table has in-frame clones only and misses some. The table shows roughly 17,000 clones, with 75% to 80% occurring only once. In germline, CDR1 is LNHNV, CDR2 YYDKDF (reference sequence). The ends were cut back, 2 bases at V and 2 bases at J, with 9 bases in the middle. CDR3 length equals 14 residues. About this clone: What it recognizes is unknown.

Sequencing used CD4+ or CD8+ T cells sorted from blood, obtained in a trial of the OX40 agonist ivuxolimab. The sequence was collected from an adult with an advanced solid tumor such as melanoma, head and neck, liver or kidney cancer. The rearrangement links TRBV15 to TRBJ2-5; the D is unclear. CDR3 sequence (DNA): TGTGCCACCAGCAGATCACAGAGACAAGAGACCCAGTACTTC. The encoded protein is CATSRSQRQETQYF.